Listed below are T cell receptor beta chains from one sample, sequenced in a study of cytomegalovirus exposure and HLA in healthy donors. Sequenced by immunoSEQ multiplex PCR; TCRdb stores in-frame clones only, minus some. The table shows roughly 100,000 clones, with under 85% occurring only once. The sequenced sample consisted of PBMCs. The receptors derive from a man between 25 and 39 years old in good health and CMV-seronegative. Each CDR3 is given with its conserved first and last residue. A D gene is named only where the DNA matches it firmly.

DNA | CDR3 | J | V | D
TGTGCCAGCAGTTTAGGGCTAGCGGGAGAAGGGGGGACAGATACGCAGTATTTT | CASSLGLAGEGGTDTQYF | TRBJ2-3 | TRBV27 | TRBD2
TGTGCCAGCAGCTTCCTAGCGGGAGTAGGCGAGCAGTACTTC | CASSFLAGVGEQYF | TRBJ2-7 | TRBV5-6 | TRBD2
TGTGCCAGAGGGCGGGGATCTGGGGCCAACGTCCTGACTTTC | CARGRGSGANVLTF | TRBJ2-6 | TRBV2 | -
TGTGCCAGCAGCTCCGGGGACGAGCAGTACTTC | CASSSGDEQYF | TRBJ2-7 | TRBV5-4 | -
TGTGCCAGTAGTAGCAGGGGGCATGGGCGAGAAAAACTGTTTTTT | CASSSRGHGREKLFF | TRBJ1-4 | TRBV19 | TRBD1
TGTGCCTGGAGCGACTCCGCCAGGGATACCGGGGAGCTGTTTTTT | CAWSDSARDTGELFF | TRBJ2-2 | TRBV30 | -
TGTGCCAGCGGGGGGACAGGGGTATACGAGCAGTACTTC | CASGGTGVYEQYF | TRBJ2-7 | TRBV6-1 | TRBD1
TGTGCCAGCTGCGGGGTAGCGGGAGATGAGCAGTTCTTC | CASCGVAGDEQFF | TRBJ2-1 | TRBV18 | TRBD2
TGTGCCAGCAGCGCGGGACAGGGTGCGAATGAAGCTTTCTTT | CASSAGQGANEAFF | TRBJ1-1 | TRBV9 | TRBD1
TGTGCCAGCTCACCAGGGACAGGGGACCTTAACACTGAAGCTTTCTTT | CASSPGTGDLNTEAFF | TRBJ1-1 | TRBV18 | TRBD1